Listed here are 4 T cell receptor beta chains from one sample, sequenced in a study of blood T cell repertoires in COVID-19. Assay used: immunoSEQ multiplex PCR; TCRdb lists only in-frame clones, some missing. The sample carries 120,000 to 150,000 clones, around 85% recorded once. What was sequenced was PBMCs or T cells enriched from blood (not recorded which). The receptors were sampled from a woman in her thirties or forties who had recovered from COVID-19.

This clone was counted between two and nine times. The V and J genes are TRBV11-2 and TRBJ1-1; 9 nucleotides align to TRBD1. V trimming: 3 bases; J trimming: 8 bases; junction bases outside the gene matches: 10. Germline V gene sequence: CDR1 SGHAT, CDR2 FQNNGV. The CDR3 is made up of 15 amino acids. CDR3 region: CASSLARDRVFEAFF. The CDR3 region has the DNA TGTGCCAGCAGCTTGGCCCGGGACAGGGTATTCGAAGCTTTCTTT.

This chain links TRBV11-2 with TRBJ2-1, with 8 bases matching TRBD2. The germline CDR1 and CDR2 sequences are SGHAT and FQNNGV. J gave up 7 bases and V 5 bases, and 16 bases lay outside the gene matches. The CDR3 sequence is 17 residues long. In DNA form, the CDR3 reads TGTGCCAGCAGCCCCCTGGTGAGTAGCGGGAAGACGAATGAGCAGTTCTTC. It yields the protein CASSPLVSSGKTNEQFF.

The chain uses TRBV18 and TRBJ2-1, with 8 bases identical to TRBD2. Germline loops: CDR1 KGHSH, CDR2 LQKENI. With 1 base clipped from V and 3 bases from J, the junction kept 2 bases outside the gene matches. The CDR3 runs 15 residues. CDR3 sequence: CASSPRGTSYNEQFF. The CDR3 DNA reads TGTGCCAGCTCACCACGCGGGACTAGCTACAATGAGCAGTTCTTC.

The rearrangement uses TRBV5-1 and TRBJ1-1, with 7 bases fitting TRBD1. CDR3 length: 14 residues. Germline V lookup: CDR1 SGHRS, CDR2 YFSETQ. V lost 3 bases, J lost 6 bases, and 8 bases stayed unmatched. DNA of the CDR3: TGCGCCAGCAGCTCCCTCGGACAGGAGTCTGAAGCTTTCTTT. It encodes CASSSLGQESEAFF.